The entry below gives a single T cell receptor beta chain sequence along with its context. What it binds is not known. V lost 0 bases, J lost 0 bases, and 7 bases stayed unmatched. This CDR3 contains 17 residues. Germline-derived CDR1 and CDR2 are KGHSH and LQKENI. The protocol was immunoSEQ multiplex PCR, while the TCRdb copy is restricted to in-frame clones and leaves out a portion. The sample has roughly 15,000 clones; roughly 83% are singletons. The data stem from a study of follicular helper T cells after annual influenza vaccination. Whole-study results and caveats: Yearly vaccinations repeatedly recalled conserved clonotypes in ICOS+CD38+ cTfh.

Time point specified: 2014-2015 season, 7 days after vaccination. Before and after seasonal inactivated influenza vaccination, adults gave blood for sorting CD4 subsets for sequencing. This sample comprised CXCR5+ CD38- circulating T follicular helper cells from blood, obtained 7 days after influenza vaccination. Subset given: circulating Tfh, non-naive CD4+CXCR5+PD-1+ (ICOS+CD38+ or ICOS-CD38-). The rearrangement links TRBV18 to TRBJ1-1; 7 bases match TRBD1. This sequence was found in an adult who received the influenza vaccine. The CDR3 loop reads CASSPPHRGPLNTEAFF. The CDR3 coding sequence is TGTGCCAGCTCACCACCGCACAGGGGTCCCCTGAACACTGAAGCTTTCTTT.